This T cell receptor (beta chain) was captured by sequencing in a study of blood T cell repertoires in COVID-19. Here immunoSEQ multiplex PCR was the method, and the copy in TCRdb shows in-frame clones only, minus some. The repertoire holds 200,000 to 300,000 clones, with 84% as singletons. CDR1 and CDR2 from the germline V gene are SGHTS and YDEGEE. This CDR3 spans 15 amino acids. J lost 7 bases, V lost 2 bases, and 5 bases had no gene match. This receptor was taken from a human donor in a cohort sampled during active COVID-19. The chain joins TRBV5-8 to TRBJ2-1, with 11 bases aligning to TRBD2. The sequencing input was peripheral blood. The CDR3 here is CASSFLAGGQNEQFF. DNA for the CDR3: TGTGCCAGCAGCTTCCTAGCGGGAGGTCAAAATGAGCAGTTCTTC. The complete variable domain, with remaining parts taken from reference TRBV5-8 and TRBJ2-1, reads EAGVTQSPTHLIKTRGQQATLRCSPISGHTSVYWYQQALGLGLQFLLWYDEGEERNRGNFPPRFSGRQFPNYSSELNVNALELEDSALYLCASSFLAGGQNEQFFGPGTRLTVL.